The clone carrying this TCR beta chain was seen a few times. The antigen remains unidentified. The source of the sample is a study of T cells after yellow fever vaccination. General study findings and limits: Abundant clonotypes (contaminants from the bulk population) could be present in FACS-sorted repertoires. A weaker but faster secondary response was observed, peaking on day 5 versus 15.

A universal primer site and UMIs were added as TCR cDNA was made by 5'RACE template switching. One entry per CDR3 protein results from TCRdb running MiXCR on the 5' RACE reads. The profile shows some 560,000 distinct CDR3 sequences, 17% of them singletons. In germline, CDR1 is DFQATT, CDR2 SNEGSKA (reference sequence). The J segment lost 10 bases and the V segment lost 6 bases, leaving 12 bases of the junction unmatched. The CDR3 is 13 residues long. This chain connects TRBV20-1 to TRBJ2-3; 8 bases are a match to TRBD2. The sample here was PBMCs, taken 5 days after the first yellow fever vaccination. This TCR was recovered from a man between 18 and 29 years old who received the YFV17D yellow fever vaccine. The CDR3 nucleotides are TGCAGTGCATCGGACTCGCGGGGGGTTTCGCAGTATTTT. It translates to CSASDSRGVSQYF.